A selection of T cell receptor beta chains follows, all from one sample in a study of blood T cell repertoires in COVID-19. Repertoires were generated with immunoSEQ multiplex PCR, while TCRdb's copy carries only in-frame clones and drops some. This sample has 68,000 or so clones, with 70% to 90% found just once. Specimen: peripheral blood. The source of these receptors is a woman aged 45-60 years with COVID-19, enrolled during active disease. CDR3s include the opening cysteine and the closing phenylalanine or tryptophan. A D gene is named only where the DNA matches it firmly. Rows give clone size only sometimes, using once, few, many, or a class for an expanded clone.

j_call,clone_size,v_call,d_call,cdr3_nt,cdr3_aa
TRBJ1-2,NA,TRBV7-2,NA,TGTGCCAGCAGCCCCACAGGGAACTATGGCTACACCTTC,CASSPTGNYGYTF
TRBJ1-5,NA,TRBV28,TRBD1,TGTGCCAGCAGTTCCACGACAGGGTTAAATCAGCCCCAGCATTTT,CASSSTTGLNQPQHF
TRBJ2-3,NA,TRBV30,NA,TGTGCCTGGAGTGTAAGCGTTGGGGGGGCGGGTGCATATTTT,CAWSVSVGGAGAYF
TRBJ2-1,NA,TRBV19,TRBD2,TGTGCCAGTAGTTCTCGGACTGCTGGACTAGCCGGCACCTACAATGAGCAGTTCTTC,CASSSRTAGLAGTYNEQFF
TRBJ2-5,NA,TRBV6-2/TRBV6-3,NA,TGTGCCAGCAGTTCACCGGGGGAGACTCGAGAGACCCAGTACTTC,CASSSPGETRETQYF
TRBJ2-1,NA,TRBV21-1,NA,TGTGCCAGCAGCAAAGTTGTATCTAGCGGGACCCTCTCCTACAATGAGCAGTTCTTC,CASSKVVSSGTLSYNEQFF
TRBJ2-1,once,TRBV30,NA,TGTGCCTGGAGTGAGCGGGTAAATGAGCAGTTCTTC,CAWSERVNEQFF
TRBJ2-1,NA,TRBV30,TRBD2,TGTGCCTGGAGTGCGGCGACTAGCGGGGGGTACAATGAGCAGTTCTTC,CAWSAATSGGYNEQFF
TRBJ2-7,medium-sized,TRBV19,TRBD1,TGTGCCAGTAGGCGGACAGGGAACTCCTACGAGCAGTACTTC,CASRRTGNSYEQYF
TRBJ2-7,NA,TRBV19,NA,TGTGCCAGGGGAAATGGGACAACCACCTACGAGCAGTACTTC,CARGNGTTTYEQYF
TRBJ2-7,NA,TRBV5-1,TRBD2,TGCGCCAGCAGCTCAGGACTAGCGGGAGGCCATTTCCCCTACGAGCAGTACTTC,CASSSGLAGGHFPYEQYF
TRBJ1-2,NA,TRBV5-4,NA,TGTGCCAGCAGCTTGCCCCATGAGATTTACGGCTACACCTTC,CASSLPHEIYGYTF
TRBJ2-3,NA,TRBV29-1,NA,TGCAGCGTTGAGTGGGTTCCGGGACCCGGGGGAGATACGCAGTATTTT,CSVEWVPGPGGDTQYF
TRBJ1-1,NA,TRBV5-6,TRBD1,TGTGCCAGCAGCTTACCGGGACAGGGAAGAAACACTGAAGCTTTCTTT,CASSLPGQGRNTEAFF
TRBJ1-6,NA,TRBV10-3,TRBD1,TGTGCCATCAGCTACACAGGGGCTGATTCACCCCTCCACTTT,CAISYTGADSPLHF
TRBJ2-1,NA,TRBV2,NA,TGTGCCAGCAGTGGACAGCCTCCGTACAATGAGCAGTTCTTC,CASSGQPPYNEQFF
TRBJ1-2,NA,TRBV28,NA,TGTGCCAGCACCAAATGGGAGTATGGCTACACCTTC,CASTKWEYGYTF
TRBJ2-7,NA,TRBV4-1,TRBD2,TGCGCCAGCAGCCAGGTCCCGACTAGCGGGAGTGTCGAGCAGTACTTC,CASSQVPTSGSVEQYF
TRBJ2-1,NA,TRBV15,TRBD2,TGTGCCACCAGCAGAGGGCTAGCGGGAGGTACGGAGCAGTTCTTC,CATSRGLAGGTEQFF
TRBJ2-7,NA,TRBV29-1,NA,TGCAGCGTTGAAGATGTGCAGGGGGGTGAGCAGTACTTC,CSVEDVQGGEQYF
TRBJ2-7,NA,TRBV7-9,TRBD1,TGTGCCAGCAGTCCTACAGGGGGCAGCTCCTACGAGCAGTACTTC,CASSPTGGSSYEQYF
TRBJ2-4,NA,TRBV7-2,NA,TGTGCCAGCAGCGCCGAATACGGAAACATTCAGTACTTC,CASSAEYGNIQYF
TRBJ1-2,NA,TRBV6-2/TRBV6-3,TRBD1,TGTGCCAGCAGTTACGCACAGGGGAATGGCTACACCTTC,CASSYAQGNGYTF
TRBJ2-1,NA,TRBV30,NA,TGTGCCTGGAGTGTACTCAATGAGCAGTTCTTC,CAWSVLNEQFF
TRBJ1-5,NA,TRBV20-1,NA,TGCAGTGCTAGTAACAGCTACAATCAGCCCCAGCATTTT,CSASNSYNQPQHF
TRBJ2-2,NA,TRBV24-1,TRBD2,TGTGCCACCAGTGATTTAGCGGGGAGGAACACCGGGGAGCTGTTTTTT,CATSDLAGRNTGELFF
TRBJ2-3,NA,TRBV9,TRBD2,TGTGCCAGCAGCCGAACTAGCGCTAACACAGATACGCAGTATTTT,CASSRTSANTDTQYF
TRBJ2-7,NA,TRBV3-1/TRBV3-2,NA,TGTGCCAGCAGCCAAGAGCCGGGGGTCTCCTACGAGCAGTACTTC,CASSQEPGVSYEQYF
TRBJ1-2,NA,TRBV5-4,NA,TGTGCCAGCAGTCGGTCAGGGGTGTATGGCTACACCTTC,CASSRSGVYGYTF
TRBJ2-3,NA,TRBV3-1/TRBV3-2,NA,TGTGCCAGCAGCCAAGGGACTAGCACAGATACGCAGTATTTT,CASSQGTSTDTQYF
TRBJ2-7,NA,TRBV14,NA,TGTGCCAGCAGCCTTCAGCGGTACGAGCAGTACTTC,CASSLQRYEQYF
TRBJ1-5,NA,TRBV19,TRBD1,TGTGCCGCTGCGCAGGGGGACGGTCAGCCCCAGCATTTT,CAAAQGDGQPQHF
TRBJ2-5,NA,TRBV10-3,TRBD2,TGTGCCATCAGTGAGTCGGGGGGGACTAGCGAGACCCAGTACTTC,CAISESGGTSETQYF